Listed below are T cell receptor beta chains from one sample, sequenced in a study of cytomegalovirus exposure and HLA in healthy donors. This table comes from immunoSEQ multiplex PCR, and its TCRdb copy is limited to in-frame clones, with some not included. In the table there are 150,000 to 200,000 clones, approximately 85% of which are singletons. The material sequenced was PBMCs. Receptor source: a man between 18 and 35 years old in good health and CMV-seronegative. Both conserved end residues are part of each CDR3. Where a row states a size, it is once, few, many or the class of an expanded clone; other rows omit it.

>TRBJ1-3|TRBV7-9|.
CASSLGSLGNTIYF
>TRBJ2-7|TRBV18|.
CASSLGTSGAPKF
>TRBJ1-1|TRBV10-3|.
CAISLTGLNTEAFF
>TRBJ1-2|TRBV19|.
CASSILTGMAAKPNYGYTF
>TRBJ2-3|TRBV11-2|few
CASSLIPAGARDTQYF
>TRBJ1-1|TRBV14|.
CASSQWGDTEAFF
>TRBJ2-5|TRBV28|.
CASSSLLGRLKETQYF
>TRBJ1-2|TRBV2|.
CASSELQVYGYTF
>TRBJ2-3|TRBV5-1|.
CASIEGTSVGTDTQYF
>TRBJ2-5|TRBV25-1|few
CASSLLTSGAQETQYF
>TRBJ2-7|TRBV5-6|.
CAGSLFQQGAYEQYF
>TRBJ2-7|TRBV27|few
CASSPRQGSLYEQYF
>TRBJ1-3|TRBV9|.
CASSPTTGSSGNTIYF
>TRBJ2-7|TRBV28|.
CASSLNEEEHEQYF
>TRBJ2-7|TRBV6-4|few
CASSDKGNPTYEQYF
>TRBJ2-1|TRBV15|.
CATSRDPGGSSYNEQFF
>TRBJ1-6|TRBV27|.
CASSTAGGINNSPLHF
>TRBJ2-7|TRBV5-4|.
CASSSSQGALSYEQYF
>TRBJ1-5|TRBV7-9|.
CASSSSIRDQPQHF
>TRBJ1-1|TRBV27|.
CASSLGGARTEAFF
>TRBJ2-6|TRBV7-2|.
CASSLGFRDSRFNVLTF
>TRBJ2-1|TRBV4-2|.
CASSLTSGRFLGNEQFF
>TRBJ2-1|TRBV6-5|.
CASSPRGVDEQFF
>TRBJ2-1|TRBV4-2|.
CASSLGTSGSETYNEQFF
>TRBJ2-6|TRBV5-1|once
CASSLTGQGTSGANVLTF
>TRBJ2-5|TRBV5-4|.
CASSLASSQETQYF
>TRBJ2-7|TRBV19|few
CASSARTSGAAYEQYF
>TRBJ2-7|TRBV16|.
CASSQSYSGGTYEQYF